What follows are 21 T cell receptor beta chains derived from one specimen sequenced in a study of T cell responses to AZD1222 COVID-19 vaccine. Method: immunoSEQ multiplex PCR; TCRdb's copy keeps in-frame clones and lacks some. There are roughly 150,000 clones in the sample; about 90% occur only once, and around 1.3% lies in the top ten. The sample in question was peripheral blood, obtained on day 0 of AZD1222 vaccination. These receptor sequences come from an adult in good health.

The rearrangement uses TRBV28 and TRBJ2-7; TRBD2 agrees at 9 bases. This CDR3 has 15 amino acids. The V gene's germline CDR1 is MDHEN and CDR2 SYDVKM. Unmatched junction bases numbered 10, after V lost 1 base and J lost 9 bases. The CDR3 DNA follows: TGTGCCAGCAGTTTATTTGCTAGCGGGGATCGCGGGCAGTACTTC. It codes for CASSLFASGDRGQYF.

The V and J genes are TRBV6-4 and TRBJ1-5; D may be TRBD1 (5 bases). The CDR3 runs 15 residues. V dropped 11 bases and J dropped 3 bases, with 20 bases sitting between them. Germline V gene data show CDR1 as MRHNA and CDR2 as SNTAGT. CDR3 protein: CAGGDFASPNQPQHF. The CDR3 DNA reads TGTGCCGGGGGGGACTTCGCGAGTCCCAATCAGCCCCAGCATTTT.

This clone appeared a few times. The gene calls are TRBV6-5 and TRBJ2-7, with a possible D match to TRBD1 (6 bases). V was trimmed by 5 bases and J by 2 bases, leaving 16 bases between them. Germline V gene data show CDR1 as MNHEY and CDR2 as SVGAGI. The length of the CDR3 is 15 residues. CDR3 residues: CASSKQGNLPYEQYF. CDR3 nucleotide sequence: TGTGCCAGCAGTAAACAGGGTAACCTGCCCTACGAGCAGTACTTC.

The chain joins TRBV19 to TRBJ1-1; D not resolved. With 1 base removed from V and 3 bases from J, the gap between germline ends came to 9 bases. The CDR3 runs to 14 residues. Looked up from germline, CDR1 is LNHDA and CDR2 is SQIVND (reference sequence). The CDR3 nucleotides read TGTGCCAGTAGTATAGTCGGCGGATACACTGAAGCTTTCTTT. It yields the protein CASSIVGGYTEAFF.

This clone was seen a single time. The genes are TRBV2 and TRBJ2-3; the D is unclear. Trimming cost V 7 bases and J 2 bases, with 13 bases left between them. The CDR3 runs 14 residues. Per germline, CDR1 SNHLY and CDR2 FYNNEI. The CDR3 DNA is TGTGCCAGCATAAGGCTAGTAAACACAGATACGCAGTATTTT. This encodes CASIRLVNTDTQYF.

V usage is TRBV9 and J usage is TRBJ2-6, with D maybe TRBD1 (6 bases). This CDR3 has 16 residues. CDR1 SGDLS and CDR2 YYNGEE come from the germline V gene. The germline V and J ends were trimmed by 4 bases and 2 bases, with 13 bases remaining between them. DNA for the CDR3: TGTGCCAGCAGCCCCCGCACAGGGACTGGGGCCAACGTCCTGACTTTC. Translation: CASSPRTGTGANVLTF.

V and J are TRBV3-1 (or the pseudogene TRBV3-2) and TRBJ2-7; 10 bases line up with TRBD2. Germline V lookup: CDR1 LGHDT, CDR2 YNNKEL (reference sequence). The CDR3 loop spans 16 amino acids. The junction had 5 bases not matched to a gene; V was cut back by 0 bases and J by 3 bases. The DNA for the CDR3 is TGTGCCAGCAGCCAAGATGTAACTAGCGGGATCTACGAGCAGTACTTC. Translation gives CASSQDVTSGIYEQYF.

This rearrangement joins TRBV12-5 to TRBJ2-7; TRBD1 matches 7 bases. Germline CDR1 and CDR2: LGHNT and FRNRAP. V trimming: 3 bases; J trimming: 3 bases; junction bases outside the gene matches: 11. The CDR3 sequence is 16 residues long. The CDR3 nucleotides are TGTGCTAGTGGTTTTTCGGGGCGACAGGGCCGCTACGAGCAGTACTTC. This codes for CASGFSGRQGRYEQYF.

This clone was detected ten times or more. The V and J genes are TRBV6-4 and TRBJ1-5; D not certain. The CDR3 spans 13 residues. Trimming cost V 6 bases and J 3 bases, with 9 bases left between them. CDR1 is MRHNA and CDR2 is SNTAGT in the germline V gene. The CDR3 DNA is TGTGCCAGCAGGGCAGGTTACAATCAGCCCCAGCATTTT. Translated, it gives CASRAGYNQPQHF.

The chain combines TRBV7-8 with TRBJ1-2, with 11 bases lining up with TRBD1. The CDR3 spans 15 residues. From germline, CDR1 is SGHVS and CDR2 FQNEAQ. The V segment lost 4 bases and the J segment 4 bases; nucleotides outside the gene matches: 5. This CDR3 reads CASSSGTGGIYGYTF. In DNA form, the CDR3 reads TGTGCCAGCAGCTCCGGGACAGGGGGGATCTATGGCTACACCTTC. The full variable domain, completed using reference TRBV7-8 and TRBJ1-2, is GAGVSQSPRYKVAKRGQDVALRCDPISGHVSLFWYQQALGQGPEFLTYFQNEAQLDKSGLPSDRFFAERPEGSVSTLKIQRTQQEDSAVYLCASSSGTGGIYGYTFGSGTRLTVV.

This sequence joins TRBV19 and TRBJ1-6; no reliable D call. This CDR3 is 16 amino acids long. V shed 3 bases and J shed 5 bases, with 14 bases lying between them. The germline CDR1 and CDR2 sequences are LNHDA and SQIVND (reference sequence). The CDR3 protein is CASSMGGSGNNSPLHF. In nucleotides, the CDR3 is TGTGCCAGTAGTATGGGCGGCTCGGGGAATAATTCACCCCTCCACTTT.

A word on this clone: In the same sample, other DNA sequences code for this CDR3. The V and J genes are TRBV7-2 and TRBJ1-5; no clear D. This CDR3 is 13 amino acids long. Germline lookup yields CDR1 SGHTA and CDR2 FQGNSA. V was cut by 1 base and J by 4 bases, with 5 bases left in between. CDR3 sequence: CASSLGVNQPQHF. DNA for the CDR3: TGTGCCAGCAGCTTAGGGGTAAATCAGCCCCAGCATTTT.

V usage is TRBV4-3 and J usage is TRBJ2-1; 13 bases match TRBD2. Germline V CDR1 and CDR2: LGHNA, YSLEER. J was trimmed by 3 bases and V by 0 bases; bases with no gene match: 2. This CDR3 is 17 amino acids long. CDR3 loop: CASSQEGLAGVYNEQFF. CDR3 nucleotide sequence: TGCGCCAGCAGCCAAGAAGGACTAGCGGGAGTCTACAATGAGCAGTTCTTC.

The chain has TRBV4-3 and TRBJ2-2; D not resolved. Looked up from germline, CDR1 is LGHNA and CDR2 is YSLEER. With 0 bases removed from V and 5 bases from J, the gap between germline ends came to 10 bases. CDR3 length: 15 amino acids. The CDR3 DNA follows: TGCGCCAGCAGCCAAGACCCCGTGCGGACCGGGGAGCTGTTTTTT. Protein product: CASSQDPVRTGELFF.

The V call is TRBV7-2, the J call TRBJ1-2; 11 bases are a match to TRBD1. In germline, CDR1 is SGHTA, CDR2 FQGNSA. The CDR3 is 14 residues long. Trimming at V came to 4 bases and at J to 8 bases, leaving 6 bases not matched to a gene. The CDR3 region is CASSSGQGEFGYTF. The DNA of the CDR3 is TGTGCCAGCAGCTCGGGACAGGGGGAATTCGGCTACACCTTC.

The count of this clone is one. The chain recombines TRBV3-1 (or the pseudogene TRBV3-2) with TRBJ1-1; D is uncertain. The CDR3 has 12 residues. Trimming stripped 3 bases from V and 4 bases from J, with 6 bases between. CDR1 and CDR2 (germline): LGHDT, YNNKEL (reference sequence). Here the CDR3 reads CASSQAGTEAFF. In DNA, the CDR3 is TGTGCCAGCAGCCAGGCGGGCACTGAAGCTTTCTTT.

Turning to this clone: The same CDR3 also results from other DNA sequences found in this sample. The rearrangement links TRBV27 to TRBJ1-5, with D unresolved. Trimming stripped 3 bases from V and 4 bases from J, with 7 bases between. This CDR3 spans 13 amino acids. Germline CDR1 is MNHEY and CDR2 is SMNVEV (reference sequence). The CDR3 sequence is CASSLWGNQPQHF. The CDR3 DNA reads TGTGCCAGCAGTTTGTGGGGAAATCAGCCCCAGCATTTT.

This chain connects TRBV5-6 to TRBJ2-7, with D unresolved. Germline values: CDR1 SGHDT, CDR2 YYEEEE. V was cut by 0 bases and J by 0 bases, with 13 bases left in between. This CDR3 comprises 16 residues. CDR3 sequence reads: CASSLGRNPPSYEQYF. The CDR3 nucleotides read TGTGCCAGCAGCTTGGGACGGAACCCACCCTCCTACGAGCAGTACTTC.

The chain carries TRBV9 and TRBJ2-3; D uncertain. The CDR3 runs to 15 residues. V was pared by 0 bases and J by 2 bases, with 10 bases between. Germline assignment: CDR1 SGDLS and CDR2 YYNGEE. CDR3 residues: CASSVETVNTDTQYF. The CDR3 DNA follows: TGTGCCAGCAGCGTAGAGACGGTTAACACAGATACGCAGTATTTT.

This clone was recorded only once. The chain joins TRBV7-9 to TRBJ2-1; 16 bases agree with TRBD2. The germline gives CDR1 SEHNR, CDR2 FQNEAQ (reference sequence). The junction had 10 bases not matched to a gene; V was cut back by 5 bases and J by 6 bases. The length of the CDR3 is 18 residues. The CDR3 region has the DNA TGTGCCAGCAGCCCACCGGGACTAGCGGGGGGGCCCGGCAATGAGCAGTTCTTC. Residues: CASSPPGLAGGPGNEQFF.

The chain uses TRBV7-9 and TRBJ1-2; TRBD1 is a possible D gene (5 bases). V was cut by 6 bases and J by 4 bases, with 12 bases left in between. This CDR3 is 13 amino acids long. CDR1 and CDR2 from the germline V gene are SEHNR and FQNEAQ (reference sequence). CDR3 amino acids: CASSLRGGYGYTF. In nucleotides, the CDR3 is TGTGCCAGCAGTCTCCGGGGGGGCTATGGCTACACCTTC.